Detailed here is one T cell receptor (beta chain). Its antigen is still unknown. Qualities for individual bases were not recorded, and no much larger clone is one base off. This entry is derived from a study of T cell responses to AZD1222 COVID-19 vaccine (dated by TCRdb to about 2021). Notes on the research overall: AZD1222 recipients given second doses at about 4 weeks or at about 12 weeks were pooled, since spike-specific TCR depth and breadth were not found to differ between the two schedules. TCR sequencing was performed for 230 to 250 trial participants, of whom some 200 were given two doses of AZD1222 and about 25 were given two doses of MenACWY control vaccine. Trial participants were enrolled by age into 18-55, 56-69 and 70-plus year subgroups, with roughly 160, 29 and 62 TCR-sequenced participants respectively.

The CDR3 regions of human TCRbeta chains were subjected to immunosequencing. As for the original processing: TCRs in the repertoires were compared against a reference library of SARS-CoV-2-specific TCRs that had been generated with the MIRA antigen-specificity platform. Breadth was defined as the fraction of unique TCRs that were SARS-CoV-2-associated, and depth was defined as the fraction of total T cells that were SARS-CoV-2-associated. Using the MIRA data, each spike-specific TCR was assigned both to the spike region to which the TCR was reactive and to a CD4 or CD8 class. Log10-transformed breadth and depth values were compared by one-way ANOVA with Sidak's multiple comparisons tests. In its TCRdb copy, this immuneACCESS table keeps in-frame sequences only and misses some clones. Where compared with another copy, unresolved V genes explain less than half of these, and the others have no known cause. From that table come the V and J calls and clone size; the DNA was used to work out D and trimming. The sample table records some 150,000 clones; around 93% of these occur just once. Over 7.5% of the sample lies in the top ten.

Summary of the overall study and its limitations: A significant rise in spike-specific TCR breadth and depth was observed after two AZD1222 doses relative to day 0 and relative to MenACWY recipients. Reportedly, close to half of the unique spike-specific TCRs recognized epitopes lying outside the regions that are mutated in the B.1.351 and B.1.1.7 variants. Because no day 14 peak-response samples were available, repertoires were characterized only after the peak T cell response. The 56-69-year group was small, and its depth increase did not reach significance, likely because of low power. The whole spike protein was spanned by vaccine-associated CD4 TCRs, and dominant responses were seen in regions 160-218 and 743-854. Most participants were white British and females outnumbered males, and the authors suggested that clonal diversity may have been underestimated. Only five to seven AZD1222 recipients were SARS-CoV-2 seropositive at baseline, limiting conclusions about previously exposed vaccinees.

Taken from the germline V gene, the CDR1 and CDR2 loops are SGHDT and YYEEEE. V sheds 2 bases and J sheds 1 base, leaving 0 bases between their ends. The CDR3 has 11 amino acids, counting the end cysteine and phenylalanine. Only the CDR3 DNA is retained, 33 bases long and in frame from the first base. What this sample's time point label stands for: baseline before first vaccination. Vaccinee samples came from UK trials COV001 and COV002, including a single-blind randomized controlled phase 2/3 trial of AZD1222 (ChAdOx1 nCoV-19) in healthy adults. For TCRbeta chain sequencing, PBMC samples were collected from trial participants at day 0 and at day 28 after the second dose.

This receptor was identified in an adult in good health. The chain is encoded by TRBV5-6 joined to TRBJ2-5; the D gene cannot be named for sure. Here the sequenced sample was peripheral blood, taken on day 0 of AZD1222 vaccination. For the CDR3, the sequence is CASSFQETQYF. Here is the DNA: TGTGCCAGCAGCTTCCAAGAGACCCAGTACTTC.